This T cell receptor (beta chain) was captured in a study of spatial heterogeneity in lung cancer. In the study overall: Sequences of the beta chain were consistently detected in greater numbers than alpha-chain sequences.

This clonotype has at least ten counts. The antigen remains unidentified. Trimming left V 10 bases short and J 0 bases short, with 19 bases between. Germline V gene data show CDR1 as SGHTS and CDR2 as YDEGEE. There are 15 residues in the CDR3. Study results and caveats: Whereas they appeared in blood less at follow-up, ubiquitous expanded tumor TCRs appeared there more at resection.

Each molecule of TCR cDNA was tagged with one unique molecular identifier. Each CDR3 protein gets one entry after TCRdb re-called the 5' RACE reads with MiXCR. The sample has 14,000 to 15,000 distinct CDR3 sequences; 10% to 14% are singletons. Time point described: sample taken at primary tumor resection. Unsorted whole RNA samples from tumor, nontumor lung or frozen PBMC were sequenced. Patients with untreated early-stage non-small cell lung cancer, numbering approximately 70, were the donors. This rearrangement joins TRBV5-8 to TRBJ2-5; a weak D match, TRBD1 (6 bases). The TCR originated in a female donor with early-stage non-small cell lung cancer. Here the sequenced sample was PBMCs, taken at surgery. CDR3 DNA: TGTGCCGCAGCACTTAGGGACATATACCAAGAGACCCAGTACTTC. Translating it yields CAAALRDIYQETQYF.